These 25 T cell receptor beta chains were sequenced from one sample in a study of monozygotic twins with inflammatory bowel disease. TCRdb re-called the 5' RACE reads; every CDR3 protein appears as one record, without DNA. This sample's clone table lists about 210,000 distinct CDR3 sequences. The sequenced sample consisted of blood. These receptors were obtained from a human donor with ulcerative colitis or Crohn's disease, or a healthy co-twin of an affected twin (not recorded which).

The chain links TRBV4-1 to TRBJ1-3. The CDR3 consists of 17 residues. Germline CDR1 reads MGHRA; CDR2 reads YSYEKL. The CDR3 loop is CASSQDGVEGSGNTIYF.

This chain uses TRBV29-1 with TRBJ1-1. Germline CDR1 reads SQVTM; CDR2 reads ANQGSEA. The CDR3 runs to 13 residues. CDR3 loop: CSGTEFLGSEAFF.

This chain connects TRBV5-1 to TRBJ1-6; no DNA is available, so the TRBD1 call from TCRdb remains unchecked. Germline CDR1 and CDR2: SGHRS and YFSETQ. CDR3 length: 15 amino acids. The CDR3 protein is CASSATGRLGSPLHF.

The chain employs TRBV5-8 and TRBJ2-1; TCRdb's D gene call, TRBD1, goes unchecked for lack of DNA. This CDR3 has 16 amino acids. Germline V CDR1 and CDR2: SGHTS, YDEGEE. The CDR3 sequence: CASSFGRDRTYNEQFF.

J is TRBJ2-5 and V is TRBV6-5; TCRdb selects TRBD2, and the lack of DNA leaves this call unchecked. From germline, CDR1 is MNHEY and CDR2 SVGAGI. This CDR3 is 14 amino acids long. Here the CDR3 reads CASSSIKEGETQYF.

CDR3 loop: CAIGTSGTSYEQYF. The V call is TRBV10-3, the J call TRBJ2-7; without DNA, the TCRdb call of TRBD2 cannot be checked. The CDR3 runs 14 residues. Germline V gene sequence: CDR1 ENHRY, CDR2 SYGVKD.

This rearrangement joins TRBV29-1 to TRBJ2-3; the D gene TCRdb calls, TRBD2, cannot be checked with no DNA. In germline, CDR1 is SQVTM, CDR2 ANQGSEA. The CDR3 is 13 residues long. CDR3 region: CSVEGDSTDTQCF.

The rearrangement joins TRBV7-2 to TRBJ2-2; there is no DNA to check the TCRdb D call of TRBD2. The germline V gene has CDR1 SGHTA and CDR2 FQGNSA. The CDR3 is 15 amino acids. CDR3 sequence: CASSKGLLEGGELFF.

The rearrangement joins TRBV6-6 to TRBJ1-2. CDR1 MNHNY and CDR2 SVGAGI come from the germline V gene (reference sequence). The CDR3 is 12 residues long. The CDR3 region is CASSFGDYGYTF.

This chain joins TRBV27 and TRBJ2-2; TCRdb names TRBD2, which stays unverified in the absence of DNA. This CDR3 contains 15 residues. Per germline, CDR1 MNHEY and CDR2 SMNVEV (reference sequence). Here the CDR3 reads CASSPLREYTGELFF.

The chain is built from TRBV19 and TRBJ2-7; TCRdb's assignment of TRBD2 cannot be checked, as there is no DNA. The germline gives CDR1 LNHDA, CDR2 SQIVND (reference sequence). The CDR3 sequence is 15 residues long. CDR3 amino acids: CASSTLSGVRNEQYF.

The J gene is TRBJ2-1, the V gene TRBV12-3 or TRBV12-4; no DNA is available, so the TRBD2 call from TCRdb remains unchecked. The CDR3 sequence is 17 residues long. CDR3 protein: CASSPLAGGQVHNEQFF.

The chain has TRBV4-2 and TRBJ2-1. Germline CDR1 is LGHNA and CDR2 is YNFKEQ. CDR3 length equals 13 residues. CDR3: CASSQELVDEQFF.

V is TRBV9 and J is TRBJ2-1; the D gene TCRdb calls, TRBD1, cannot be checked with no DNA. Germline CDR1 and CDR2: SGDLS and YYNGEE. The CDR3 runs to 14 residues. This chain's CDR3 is CASSVGGNYNEQFF.

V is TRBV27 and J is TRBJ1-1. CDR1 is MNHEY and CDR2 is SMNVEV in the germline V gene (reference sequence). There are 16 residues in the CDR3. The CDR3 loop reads CASSLNWPLVGTEAFF.

The CDR3 spells CASSQGLGSSYNEQFF. The chain joins TRBV4-1 to TRBJ2-1. CDR3 length: 16 amino acids. In germline, CDR1 is MGHRA, CDR2 YSYEKL.

CDR3 protein: CASSLHWVTGGNTGELFF. The genes are TRBV3-1 and TRBJ2-2; TCRdb's assignment of TRBD1 cannot be checked, as there is no DNA. This CDR3 comprises 18 residues. CDR1 and CDR2 (germline): LGHDT, YNNKEL (reference sequence).

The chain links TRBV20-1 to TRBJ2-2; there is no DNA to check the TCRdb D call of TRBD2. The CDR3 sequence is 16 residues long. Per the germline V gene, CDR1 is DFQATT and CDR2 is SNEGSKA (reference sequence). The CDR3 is CSARDASGGNTGELFF.

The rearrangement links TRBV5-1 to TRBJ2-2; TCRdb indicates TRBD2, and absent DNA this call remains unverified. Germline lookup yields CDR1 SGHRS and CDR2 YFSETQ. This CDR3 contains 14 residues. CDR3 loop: CASSPGLTTGELFF.

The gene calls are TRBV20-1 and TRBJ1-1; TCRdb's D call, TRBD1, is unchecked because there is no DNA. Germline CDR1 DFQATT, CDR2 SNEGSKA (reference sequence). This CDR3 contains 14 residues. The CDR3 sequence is CSAKGGTGNTEAFF.

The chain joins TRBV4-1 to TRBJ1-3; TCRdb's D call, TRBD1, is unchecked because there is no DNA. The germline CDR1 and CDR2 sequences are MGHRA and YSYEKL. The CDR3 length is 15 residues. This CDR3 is CASSLSRDRGNTIYF.

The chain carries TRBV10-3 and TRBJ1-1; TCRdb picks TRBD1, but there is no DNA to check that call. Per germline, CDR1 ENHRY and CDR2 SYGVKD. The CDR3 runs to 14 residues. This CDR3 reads CATYAGKVNTEAFF.

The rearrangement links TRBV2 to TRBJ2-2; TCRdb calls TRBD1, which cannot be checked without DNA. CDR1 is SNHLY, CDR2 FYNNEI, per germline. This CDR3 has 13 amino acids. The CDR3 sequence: CAKNRMNTGELFF.

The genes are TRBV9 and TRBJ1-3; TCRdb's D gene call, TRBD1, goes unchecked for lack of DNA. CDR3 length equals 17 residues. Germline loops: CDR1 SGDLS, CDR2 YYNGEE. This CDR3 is CASSPLGQGVSGNTIYF.

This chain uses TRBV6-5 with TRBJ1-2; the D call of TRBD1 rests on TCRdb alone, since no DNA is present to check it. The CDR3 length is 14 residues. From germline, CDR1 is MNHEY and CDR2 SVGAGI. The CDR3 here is CASSYWGNNYGYTF.